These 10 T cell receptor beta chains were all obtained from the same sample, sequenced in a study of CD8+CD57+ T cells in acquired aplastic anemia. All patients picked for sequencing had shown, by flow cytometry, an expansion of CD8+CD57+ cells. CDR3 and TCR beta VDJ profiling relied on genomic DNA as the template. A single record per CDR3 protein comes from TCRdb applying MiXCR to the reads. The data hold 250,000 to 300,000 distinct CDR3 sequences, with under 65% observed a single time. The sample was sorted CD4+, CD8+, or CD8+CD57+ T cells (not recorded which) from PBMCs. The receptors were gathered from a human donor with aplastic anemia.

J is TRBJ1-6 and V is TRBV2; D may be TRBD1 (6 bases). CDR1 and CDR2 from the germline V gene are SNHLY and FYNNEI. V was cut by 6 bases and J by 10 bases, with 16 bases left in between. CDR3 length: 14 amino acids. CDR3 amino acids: CASSLWGARSPLHF. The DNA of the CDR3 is TGTGCCAGCAGCCTCTGGGGGGCGAGGTCACCCCTCCACTTT.

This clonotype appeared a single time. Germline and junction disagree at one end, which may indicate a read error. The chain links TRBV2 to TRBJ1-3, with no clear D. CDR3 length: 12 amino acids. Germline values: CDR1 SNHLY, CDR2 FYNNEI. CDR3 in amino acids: CASSVYGDTIYF. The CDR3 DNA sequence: TGTGCCAGCAGTGTTTATGGAGACACCATATATTTT.

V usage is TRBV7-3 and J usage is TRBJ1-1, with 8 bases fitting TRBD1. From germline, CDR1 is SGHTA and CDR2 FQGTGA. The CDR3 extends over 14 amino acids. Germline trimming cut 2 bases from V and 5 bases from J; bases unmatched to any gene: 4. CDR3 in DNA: TGTGCCAGCAGCTTAGGACAGGGCGAGACTGAAGCTTTCTTT. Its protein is CASSLGQGETEAFF.

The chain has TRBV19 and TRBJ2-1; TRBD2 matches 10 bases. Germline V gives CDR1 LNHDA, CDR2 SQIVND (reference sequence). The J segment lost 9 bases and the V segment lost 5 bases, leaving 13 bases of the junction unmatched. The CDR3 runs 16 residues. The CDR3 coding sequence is TGTGCCAGTAGTCCCGACGCTAGCGGGAGATTGGGTGAGCAGTTCTTC. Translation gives CASSPDASGRLGEQFF.

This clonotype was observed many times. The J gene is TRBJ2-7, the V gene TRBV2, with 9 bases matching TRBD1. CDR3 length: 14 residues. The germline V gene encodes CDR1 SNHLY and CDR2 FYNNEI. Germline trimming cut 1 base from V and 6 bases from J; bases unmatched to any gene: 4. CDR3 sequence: CASSEVGQGAEQYF. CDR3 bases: TGTGCCAGCAGTGAAGTGGGACAGGGAGCCGAGCAGTACTTC. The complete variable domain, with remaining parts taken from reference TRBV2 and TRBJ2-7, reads EPEVTQTPSHQVTQMGQEVILRCVPISNHLYFYWYRQILGQKVEFLVSFYNNEISEKSEIFDDQFSVERPDGSNFTLKIRSTKLEDSAMYFCASSEVGQGAEQYFGPGTRLTVT.

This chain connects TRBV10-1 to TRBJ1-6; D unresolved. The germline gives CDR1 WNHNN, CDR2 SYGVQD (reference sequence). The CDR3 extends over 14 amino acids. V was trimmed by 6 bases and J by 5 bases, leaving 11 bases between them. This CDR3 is CASSDLLNNSPLHF. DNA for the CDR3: TGCGCCAGCAGCGATCTACTAAATAATTCACCCCTCCACTTT.

In DNA, the CDR3 is TGTGCCAGCACGGCGGGACGCGCCACCCAGTACTTC. Protein product: CASTAGRATQYF. V and J are TRBV12-3 or TRBV12-4 and TRBJ2-5; maybe TRBD2 (6 bases). The CDR3 extends over 12 amino acids. V lost 7 bases and J 8 bases, leaving 14 bases between the germline ends.

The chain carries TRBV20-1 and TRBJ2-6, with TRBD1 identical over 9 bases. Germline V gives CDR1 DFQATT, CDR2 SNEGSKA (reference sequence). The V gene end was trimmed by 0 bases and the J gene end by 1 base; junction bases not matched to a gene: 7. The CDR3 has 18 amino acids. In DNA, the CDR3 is TGCAGTGCTAGAGAGGCCGGGACAGGGAGGTCTGGGGCCAACGTCCTGACTTTC. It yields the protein CSAREAGTGRSGANVLTF.

DNA of the CDR3: TGTGCCGCGAATACGGGGGTGCTGTTCTTC. Translation gives CAANTGVLFF. The V gene is TRBV10-3, the J gene TRBJ2-1, with D perhaps matching TRBD2 (6 bases). Between the trimmed V and J ends, which lost 11 bases and 15 bases, there was a span of 17 bases. Germline lookup yields CDR1 ENHRY and CDR2 SYGVKD. The length of the CDR3 is 10 residues.

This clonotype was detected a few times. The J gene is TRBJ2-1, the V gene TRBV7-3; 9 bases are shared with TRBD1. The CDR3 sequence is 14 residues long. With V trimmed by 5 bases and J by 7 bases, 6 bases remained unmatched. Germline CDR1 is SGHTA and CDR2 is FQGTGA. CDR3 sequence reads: CASSMSGTGNEQFF. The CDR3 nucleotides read TGTGCCAGCAGCATGTCCGGGACAGGGAATGAGCAGTTCTTC. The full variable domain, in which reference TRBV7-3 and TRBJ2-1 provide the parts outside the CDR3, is GAGVSQTPSNKVTEKGKYVELRCDPISGHTALYWYRQSLGQGPEFLIYFQGTGAADDSGLPNDRFFAVRPEGSVSTLKIQRTERGDSAVYLCASSMSGTGNEQFFGPGTRLTVL.